These 18 T cell receptor beta chains share one sample of origin, sequenced in a study of response to subunit inactivated influenza vaccine. TCRdb redid the calling of the RT-PCR reads with MiXCR, one entry per CDR3 protein. The sample holds hundreds of thousands of distinct CDR3 sequences; roughly 15% are singletons and the top ten take approximately 7.6%. Source: PBMCs from blood, taken less than 15 days before vaccination. The receptor source for this set is a man aged 50-60 years who received an inactivated influenza vaccine.

This clonotype has at least ten counts. The chain combines TRBV5-1 with TRBJ2-5; no reliable D call. The ends were cut back, 4 bases at V and 2 bases at J, with 6 bases in the middle. The length of the CDR3 is 12 residues. Germline CDR1 is SGHRS and CDR2 is YFSETQ. The CDR3 DNA reads as TGCGCCAGCAGCACGGGTCAAGAGACCCAGTACTTC. The encoded protein is CASSTGQETQYF.

This clonotype was recorded many times. This chain connects TRBV7-2 to TRBJ2-7; D is uncertain. Trimming took 6 bases from V and 0 from J, leaving 15 bases between them. From germline, CDR1 is SGHTA and CDR2 FQGNSA. There are 15 residues in the CDR3. The CDR3 nucleotides are TGTGCCAGCAGACGCAGACATTTGAGCTCCTACGAGCAGTACTTC. Protein: CASRRRHLSSYEQYF.

This clonotype was observed a few times. The chain couples TRBV28 to TRBJ1-4, with D perhaps TRBD1 (5 bases). Trimming removed 2 bases from V and 3 bases from J, with 13 bases in between. Looked up from germline, CDR1 is MDHEN and CDR2 is SYDVKM. The CDR3 covers 16 residues. CDR3 coding DNA: TGTGCCAGCAGTTTAAGGTTAGGGACCCCTAATGAAAAACTGTTTTTT. Translation gives CASSLRLGTPNEKLFF.

Comments on this clonotype: Sequence at one end of the junction differs from germline and may be a read error. The rearrangement links TRBV7-8 to TRBJ2-7; 8 bases are shared with TRBD1. The germline V gene has CDR1 SGHVS and CDR2 FQNEAQ. This CDR3 spans 12 amino acids. Written as DNA, the CDR3 is TGTGGCAGCAGCCAGGACAGGGACGAGCAGTACTTC. This codes for CGSSQDRDEQYF.

The chain carries TRBV7-9 and TRBJ2-3; 7 bases are a match to TRBD1. CDR3 length equals 13 residues. After removal of 3 bases from V and 8 bases from J, the junction contained 5 bases not matched to a gene. Germline values: CDR1 SEHNR, CDR2 FQNEAQ (reference sequence). The CDR3 region has the DNA TGTGCCAGCAGCTTTGACAGGGCTGGTACGCAGTATTTT. Encoded protein: CASSFDRAGTQYF.

The chain links TRBV5-1 to TRBJ2-7; D perhaps matches TRBD2 (6 bases). The CDR3 covers 16 residues. Deletions cut 2 bases from V and 0 bases from J, with 15 bases between. Germline V CDR1 and CDR2: SGHRS, YFSETQ. The CDR3 protein is CASSFDLEGFSYEQYF. Here the CDR3 DNA reads TGCGCCAGCAGCTTCGATTTGGAGGGGTTCTCCTACGAGCAGTACTTC.

V usage is TRBV3-1 and J usage is TRBJ1-1; D may be TRBD1 (6 bases). The germline gives CDR1 LGHDT, CDR2 YNNKEL (reference sequence). This CDR3 is 14 amino acids long. V was clipped by 6 bases and J by 1 base, with 12 bases between them. The CDR3 protein is CASRHQGWNTEAFF. In DNA form, the CDR3 reads TGTGCCAGCAGACACCAGGGGTGGAACACTGAAGCTTTCTTT.

This clonotype was seen at least ten times. The rearrangement links TRBV7-2 to TRBJ1-1; D might be TRBD1 (6 bases). Trimming pared 4 bases from V and 4 bases from J, leaving 10 bases between. The CDR3 has 13 residues. Per germline, CDR1 SGHTA and CDR2 FQGNSA. DNA for the CDR3: TGTGCCAGCAGCTCAACAGGGACCACTGAAGCTTTCTTT. It is translated as CASSSTGTTEAFF.

This clonotype has just a few counts. The J gene is TRBJ2-2, the V gene TRBV29-1; 10 bases match TRBD2. The CDR3 sequence is 14 residues long. The V gene end was trimmed by 4 bases and the J gene end by 6 bases; junction bases not matched to a gene: 5. Germline V gene lookup returns CDR1 SQVTM and CDR2 ANQGSEA. CDR3 DNA sequence: TGCAGCGTTGCACCTAGCGGGGGCGCCGGGGAGCTGTTTTTT. Residues: CSVAPSGGAGELFF.

Ten or more counts support this clonotype. The rearrangement links TRBV7-2 to TRBJ2-7, with TRBD1 matching 9 bases. CDR3 length equals 14 residues. Germline values: CDR1 SGHTA, CDR2 FQGNSA. Trimming cost V 5 bases and J 4 bases; bases outside gene matches: 6. CDR3 in DNA: TGTGCCAGCAGCCAGGACAGGGGAAGGTACGAGCAGTACTTC. This codes for CASSQDRGRYEQYF.

This clonotype was counted between two and nine times. An end of the junction does not agree with germline; a read error may underlie this. The V gene is TRBV18, the J gene TRBJ2-7, with D hard to call. Germline V gives CDR1 KGHSH, CDR2 LQKENI. The CDR3 sequence is 13 residues long. The CDR3 sequence: CASAPLSSYEQYF. The CDR3 nucleotides are TGTGCCAGCGCACCATTAAGCTCCTACGAGCAGTACTTC.

The sample holds a few counts of this clonotype. The V call is TRBV7-2, the J call TRBJ2-1; 8 bases are a match to TRBD2. CDR3 length: 16 amino acids. V dropped 3 bases and J dropped 4; count of bases not matched to a gene: 8. Germline V gene lookup returns CDR1 SGHTA and CDR2 FQGNSA. The CDR3: CASSLMSGRHYNEQFF. The CDR3, as DNA: TGTGCCAGCAGCTTGATGAGCGGGAGACATTACAATGAGCAGTTCTTC. Full variable domain (rest looked up from reference TRBV7-2 and TRBJ2-1): GAGVSQSPSNKVTEKGKDVELRCDPISGHTALYWYRQSLGQGLEFLIYFQGNSAPDKSGLPSDRFSAERTGGSVSTLTIQRTQQEDSAVYLCASSLMSGRHYNEQFFGPGTRLTVL.

The chain uses TRBV7-2 and TRBJ2-7, with TRBD1 identical over 7 bases. Germline CDR1 SGHTA, CDR2 FQGNSA. Trimming removed 6 bases from V and 7 bases from J; junction bases left unmatched: 12. The CDR3 loop spans 14 amino acids. The DNA for the CDR3 is TGTGCCAGCAGGCCAGGGGGTCTAGAGACAGAGCAGTACTTC. It codes for CASRPGGLETEQYF.

This clonotype was seen many times. The chain employs TRBV2 and TRBJ2-1; 9 nucleotides agree with TRBD1. J lost 3 bases, V lost 6 bases, and 3 bases had no gene match. The length of the CDR3 is 14 residues. Germline-derived CDR1 and CDR2 are SNHLY and FYNNEI. The CDR3 DNA is TGTGCCAGCAGCGGACAGGGGTACTACAATGAGCAGTTCTTC. Residues: CASSGQGYYNEQFF.

This clonotype was seen more than once but under ten times. The V and J genes are TRBV6-1 and TRBJ2-7, with D hard to call. V was trimmed by 8 bases and J by 4 bases, leaving 15 bases between them. Germline assignment: CDR1 MNHNS and CDR2 SASEGT. The CDR3 is 13 residues long. The DNA for the CDR3 is TGTGCCAGCGGCCTCGACGGTATATACGAGCAGTACTTC. It encodes CASGLDGIYEQYF.

Only a few counts were recorded for this clonotype. The gene calls are TRBV4-1 and TRBJ2-1; 13 nucleotides align to TRBD2. Germline trimming cut 3 bases from V and 3 bases from J; bases unmatched to any gene: 5. Per germline, CDR1 MGHRA and CDR2 YSYEKL. The CDR3 is 17 amino acids. CDR3 protein: CASSHTSGGVLYNEQFF. The CDR3 DNA follows: TGCGCCAGCAGCCATACTAGCGGGGGGGTTCTCTACAATGAGCAGTTCTTC.

In this sample, this clonotype turned up a few times. The chain combines TRBV6-5 with TRBJ2-2; possible D gene TRBD1, 6 bases. Germline V lookup: CDR1 MNHEY, CDR2 SVGAGI. Trimming cost V 4 bases and J 0 bases, with 9 bases left between them. This CDR3 has 15 amino acids. The CDR3 reads CASSWGTTNTGELFF. The CDR3 DNA follows: TGTGCCAGCAGTTGGGGGACAACGAACACCGGGGAGCTGTTTTTT.

The rearrangement joins TRBV3-1 to TRBJ1-1, with D possibly TRBD1 on 6 matching bases. Germline assignment: CDR1 LGHDT and CDR2 YNNKEL (reference sequence). V dropped 5 bases and J dropped 5 bases, with 21 bases sitting between them. The CDR3 is 16 amino acids. The CDR3 sequence: CASSTYSGGRGTEAFF. CDR3 coding DNA: TGTGCCAGCAGCACCTACTCGGGGGGGCGCGGGACTGAAGCTTTCTTT.